This entry features one TCR beta chain sequence. The data stem from a study of blood T cell repertoires in COVID-19. Study-level information: There were acute and convalescent COVID-19 samples, and they came from the United States, Italy and Spain. Sample material is recorded as cDNA or gDNA derived from T cells, B-cell-depleted T cells, or PBMCs.

Per the original data handling: Nucleated cell number was recorded as an estimate derived from reference gene primer amplification. The method was immunoSEQ multiplex PCR; TCRdb's version includes in-frame clones alone and lacks a portion of them. The V and J calls and clone size come from that table; D and trimming were worked out from the DNA. Of a few hundred thousand clones detected, 80% to 95% appear once; the ten largest clones hold 2.5% to 3%. In germline, CDR1 is MNHEY, CDR2 SVGEGT. The CDR3 loop spans 14 amino acids. V lost 2 bases, J lost 3 bases, and 11 bases lay in between. Recruited during active infection, patients (from Seattle) were subsequently followed longitudinally.

J is TRBJ2-7 and V is TRBV6-2 or TRBV6-3; no firm D call. The sample taken for sequencing was peripheral blood. This sequence was found in a person aged 18 to 35 with COVID-19, enrolled during active disease. CDR3 bases: TGTGCCAGCAGTTACAAGCCGTCTCTCTACGAGCAGTACTTC. This translates into CASSYKPSLYEQYF.